The 15 T cell receptor beta chains listed next were all sequenced from one sample in a study of cytomegalovirus exposure and HLA in healthy donors. The PCR employed 60 Vbeta primers together with 13 Jbeta primers. Data came from immunoSEQ multiplex PCR; TCRdb stores just in-frame clones and leaves some out. Here the sample spans roughly 110,000 clones, around 76% being singletons. Material for sequencing was PBMCs. Receptors originate from a woman aged 45-60 years in good health and CMV-seropositive.

This clone appeared a few times. This chain links TRBV5-6 with TRBJ1-2, with D tentatively TRBD1 (6 bases). Germline V CDR1 and CDR2: SGHDT, YYEEEE. This CDR3 is 14 amino acids long. V gave up 0 bases and J gave up 5 bases, with 11 bases separating them. DNA of the CDR3: TGTGCCAGCAGCTTGGCCGGACAGCAATATGGCTACACCTTC. This gives the protein CASSLAGQQYGYTF.

CDR3 nucleotides: TGTGCCTGGAGTCCCCTTACGAGCTCCTACAATGAGCAGTTCTTC. As protein: CAWSPLTSSYNEQFF. The J gene is TRBJ2-1, the V gene TRBV30; no reliable D call. This CDR3 is 15 amino acids long. CDR1 GTSNPN and CDR2 SVGIG come from the germline V gene (reference sequence). Trimming pared 2 bases from V and 0 bases from J, leaving 11 bases between.

CDR3 nucleotides: TGCGCCAGCAGCTCGGACAGGGTGAACACTGAAGCTTTCTTT. This codes for CASSSDRVNTEAFF. The V call is TRBV5-1, the J call TRBJ1-1; 8 bases match TRBD1. V lost 3 bases and J lost 0; bases outside the gene matches: 1. The CDR3 loop spans 14 amino acids. Germline values: CDR1 SGHRS, CDR2 YFSETQ.

The CDR3 DNA reads as TGTGCCAGCACCCCCAGCGGGTCCTCCTACAATGAGCAGTTCTTC. This gives the protein CASTPSGSSYNEQFF. This chain connects TRBV6-1 to TRBJ2-1; possibly TRBD2 for D (6 bases). Germline lookup yields CDR1 MNHNS and CDR2 SASEGT. V was clipped by 7 bases and J by 0 bases, with 13 bases between them. The CDR3 is 15 amino acids.

V gene TRBV6-5 combines with J gene TRBJ1-2, with D unresolved. CDR1 and CDR2 (germline): MNHEY, SVGAGI. CDR3 size: 13 residues. V was clipped by 2 bases and J by 8 bases, with 12 bases between them. The CDR3 nucleotides read TGTGCCAGCAGTTACCTGACCGGGTACGGCTACACCTTC. It encodes CASSYLTGYGYTF.

The chain joins TRBV5-4 to TRBJ2-3; D not certain. V was clipped by 5 bases and J by 0 bases, with 7 bases between them. CDR1 and CDR2 from the germline V gene are SGHNT and YYREEE (reference sequence). The CDR3 consists of 13 residues. CDR3 protein: CASSPTSTDTQYF. The CDR3 region has the DNA TGTGCCAGCAGTCCGACTAGCACAGATACGCAGTATTTT.

V usage is TRBV19 and J usage is TRBJ2-3, with TRBD1 as a possible D gene (5 bases). Trimming shortened V by 5 bases and J by 4 bases, and 16 bases separated the two germline ends. Per germline, CDR1 LNHDA and CDR2 SQIVND (reference sequence). CDR3 length: 15 residues. The DNA for the CDR3 is TGTGCCAGTAGTCCAGACAGAAGTGATTCAGATACGCAGTATTTT. It specifies CASSPDRSDSDTQYF.

The chain employs TRBV19 and TRBJ1-2; 8 bases are shared with TRBD1. The V segment lost 5 bases and the J segment 5 bases; nucleotides outside the gene matches: 16. Germline loops: CDR1 LNHDA, CDR2 SQIVND (reference sequence). This CDR3 has 17 residues. The CDR3 sequence is CASSPSRGTGGDYGYTF. The CDR3 bases are TGTGCCAGTAGTCCCTCTCGTGGGACAGGCGGGGATTATGGCTACACCTTC.

This clone has just a few counts. DNA of the CDR3: TGTGCCAGCAGCACAGGACTAGACGTGGAGACCCAGTACTTC. It encodes CASSTGLDVETQYF. The chain links TRBV5-6 to TRBJ2-5, with 7 bases matching TRBD2. V lost 4 bases, J lost 5 bases, and 8 bases stayed unmatched. Germline assignment: CDR1 SGHDT and CDR2 YYEEEE. The CDR3 is made up of 14 amino acids.

V is TRBV18 and J is TRBJ2-7; 8 bases fit TRBD1. Per the germline V gene, CDR1 is KGHSH and CDR2 is LQKENI. CDR3 size: 16 residues. The V gene end was trimmed by 4 bases and the J gene end by 6 bases; junction bases not matched to a gene: 14. CDR3 loop: CASSLKAGGQGFEQYF. The CDR3 nucleotides read TGTGCCAGCTCACTGAAAGCCGGTGGACAGGGTTTCGAGCAGTACTTC.

CDR3 region: CASSRTGSYNSPLHF. DNA of the CDR3: TGTGCCAGCAGCCGGACGGGATCCTATAATTCACCCCTCCACTTT. The V call is TRBV7-9, the J call TRBJ1-6; D not resolved. Germline CDR1 is SEHNR and CDR2 is FQNEAQ (reference sequence). V lost 5 bases and J 1 base, leaving 9 bases between the germline ends. The CDR3 has 15 residues.

The chain links TRBV28 to TRBJ1-2, with TRBD1 as a possible D gene (5 bases). CDR1 is MDHEN and CDR2 is SYDVKM in the germline V gene. Deletions cut 5 bases from V and 5 bases from J, with 12 bases between. The CDR3 runs 13 residues. CDR3 sequence reads: CASSPQGSYGYTF. CDR3 DNA: TGTGCCAGCAGTCCTCAGGGATCATATGGCTACACCTTC.

Comment on this clone: At the DNA level, this CDR3 is encoded by other sequences in the same sample as well. In DNA, the CDR3 is TGTGCTAGTGCAACGGGTGAGACCCAGTACTTC. Its protein is CASATGETQYF. V is TRBV12-5 and J is TRBJ2-5; D unresolved. Germline V CDR1 and CDR2: LGHNT, FRNRAP. This CDR3 comprises 11 residues. V dropped 7 bases and J dropped 5 bases, with 8 bases sitting between them. Combining the CDR3 with reference TRBV12-5 and TRBJ2-5 gives the whole variable domain DARVTQTPRHKVTEMGQEVTMRCQPILGHNTVFWYRQTMMQGLELLAYFRNRAPLDDSGMPKDRFSAEMPDATLATLKIQPSEPRDSAVYFCASATGETQYFGPGTRLLVL.

The V and J genes are TRBV4-2 and TRBJ2-3; tentatively, D is TRBD1 (7 bases). CDR3 length equals 16 residues. The germline CDR1 and CDR2 sequences are LGHNA and YNFKEQ. Trimming shortened V by 2 bases and J by 6 bases, and 18 bases separated the two germline ends. The CDR3 sequence: CASSQKRGAGGDTQYF. The CDR3 DNA sequence: TGTGCCAGCAGCCAAAAAAGGGGGGCAGGGGGTGATACGCAGTATTTT.

The chain is built from TRBV5-4 and TRBJ2-1; weak D call: TRBD1 (5 bases). Germline CDR1 SGHNT, CDR2 YYREEE (reference sequence). The CDR3 is 16 amino acids. Trimming shortened V by 1 base and J by 0 bases, and 11 bases separated the two germline ends. The CDR3 nucleotides read TGTGCCAGCAGCTTGTCAGGGTTGAACTCCTACAATGAGCAGTTCTTC. Encoded protein: CASSLSGLNSYNEQFF.